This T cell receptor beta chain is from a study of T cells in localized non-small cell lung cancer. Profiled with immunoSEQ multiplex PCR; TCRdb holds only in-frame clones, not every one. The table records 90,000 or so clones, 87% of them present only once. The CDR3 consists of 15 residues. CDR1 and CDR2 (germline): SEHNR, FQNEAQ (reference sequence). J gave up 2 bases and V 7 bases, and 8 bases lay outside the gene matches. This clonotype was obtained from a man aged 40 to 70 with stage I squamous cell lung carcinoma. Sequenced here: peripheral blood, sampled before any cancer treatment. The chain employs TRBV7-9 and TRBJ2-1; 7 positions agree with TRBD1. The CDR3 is CASTSDRYTYNEQFF. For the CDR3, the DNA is TGTGCCAGCACCTCGGACAGGTACACCTACAATGAGCAGTTCTTC.